A selection of T cell receptor beta chains follows, all from one sample in a study of cytomegalovirus exposure and HLA in healthy donors. Sequenced by immunoSEQ multiplex PCR; TCRdb stores in-frame clones only, minus some. Counted here are 100,000 or so clones, roughly four fifths occurring once; the ten biggest clones make up 13% to 15%. Sequencing input: PBMCs. These receptors originate from a male donor in good health and CMV-seropositive. Each CDR3 is given with its conserved first and last residue. D genes are given only for firm matches. Size tells how often a clone was seen (once, few, many) or the class of an expanded clone, and some rows leave it out.

TRBV2	NA	NA	TRBJ2-5	CASTRSGLQETQYF	TGTGCCAGCACCCGCAGCGGTCTACAAGAGACCCAGTACTTC
TRBV4-2	NA	NA	TRBJ1-4	CASSQDWGDGRALFF	TGTGCCAGCAGCCAAGATTGGGGGGACGGGCGTGCGCTGTTTTTT
TRBV7-2	TRBD1	few	TRBJ1-2	CASSPDRGGYGYTF	TGTGCCAGCAGTCCGGACAGGGGTGGCTATGGCTACACCTTC
TRBV13	TRBD1	NA	TRBJ2-7	CASSVGQGSEQYF	TGTGCCAGCAGTGTGGGACAGGGGTCCGAGCAGTACTTC
TRBV7-9	TRBD1	NA	TRBJ1-1	CASSAPGTGAEAFF	TGTGCCAGCAGCGCCCCCGGGACAGGAGCTGAAGCTTTCTTT
TRBV30	NA	NA	TRBJ1-6	CALGQGGSPLHF	TGTGCCTTGGGGCAGGGAGGTTCACCCCTCCACTTT
TRBV5-4	TRBD2	NA	TRBJ2-5	CASSLTSGGQTQYF	TGTGCCAGCAGCTTGACTAGCGGGGGTCAGACCCAGTACTTC
TRBV18	NA	NA	TRBJ1-1	CASSPRGGDNTEAFF	TGTGCCAGCTCACCACGGGGAGGGGATAACACTGAAGCTTTCTTT
TRBV6-1	TRBD1	NA	TRBJ2-1	CASSEGAGTGRFF	TGTGCCAGCAGTGAAGGAGCTGGGACAGGGAGGTTCTTC
TRBV5-1	TRBD1	NA	TRBJ1-1	CASSSRDREGNTEAFF	TGCGCCAGCAGCTCCCGGGACAGGGAAGGGAACACTGAAGCTTTCTTT
TRBV7-2	NA	NA	TRBJ2-5	CASSYVGGARGVETQYF	TGTGCCAGCAGCTACGTCGGCGGCGCCAGGGGGGTAGAGACCCAGTACTTC
TRBV29-1	NA	once	TRBJ1-4	CSVQSREFANEKLFF	TGCAGCGTCCAAAGTAGGGAGTTCGCTAATGAAAAACTGTTTTTT
TRBV10-3	TRBD2	few	TRBJ2-7	CAIRPSLAGGPGEQYF	TGTGCCATCAGGCCGTCACTAGCGGGGGGGCCCGGCGAGCAGTACTTC
TRBV4-2	TRBD2	once	TRBJ2-2	CASSHVSGDGTGELFF	TGTGCCAGCAGCCATGTTAGCGGGGATGGCACCGGGGAGCTGTTTTTT
TRBV10-3	TRBD2	NA	TRBJ2-7	CAISAGGYEQYF	TGTGCCATCAGTGCGGGGGGCTACGAGCAGTACTTC
TRBV6-5	NA	NA	TRBJ1-2	CASSQRGFGYTF	TGTGCCAGCAGCCAAAGAGGGTTTGGCTACACCTTC
TRBV7-2	NA	NA	TRBJ1-4	CASSPEVFNEKLFF	TGTGCCAGCAGCCCAGAGGTCTTTAATGAAAAACTGTTTTTT
TRBV4-3	TRBD2	few	TRBJ2-7	CASSPQGLAGGTTYEQYF	TGCGCCAGCAGCCCACAGGGCTTAGCGGGGGGCACGACCTACGAGCAGTACTTC
TRBV4-2	NA	NA	TRBJ2-5	CASSQKGGQETQYF	TGTGCCAGCAGCCAAAAGGGGGGGCAAGAGACCCAGTACTTC
TRBV9	NA	few	TRBJ2-1	CASSPSYNEQFF	TGTGCCAGCAGCCCCAGCTACAATGAGCAGTTCTTC
TRBV4-2	NA	NA	TRBJ2-5	CASSQGPRQATQETQYF	TGTGCCAGCAGCCAAGGACCCCGACAGGCAACCCAAGAGACCCAGTACTTC
TRBV28	TRBD1	few	TRBJ2-3	CASRQRDRGLLSDTQYF	TGTGCCAGCAGACAAAGGGACAGGGGGCTCCTTTCAGATACGCAGTATTTT
TRBV28	NA	once	TRBJ1-2	CASSPPPRGYGYTF	TGTGCCAGCAGCCCCCCTCCCAGGGGCTATGGCTACACCTTC
TRBV27	NA	NA	TRBJ2-7	CASHLSTKYEQYF	TGTGCCAGCCACCTCTCTACGAAATACGAGCAGTACTTC
TRBV6-5	NA	NA	TRBJ2-7	CASSRDSSSYEQYF	TGTGCCAGCAGCCGAGACTCCTCCTCCTACGAGCAGTACTTC
TRBV7-9	NA	NA	TRBJ2-3	CASSLSSYFGRGDTQYF	TGTGCCAGCAGCTTATCTAGTTACTTTGGTCGGGGAGATACGCAGTATTTT
TRBV6-5	NA	NA	TRBJ2-7	CASSYSGTPPYEQYF	TGTGCCAGCAGTTACTCTGGGACACCACCCTACGAGCAGTACTTC
TRBV7-6	TRBD2	NA	TRBJ2-2	CASSLVNSGINTGELFF	TGTGCCAGCAGCTTAGTGAATAGCGGGATAAACACCGGGGAGCTGTTTTTT
TRBV7-8	NA	NA	TRBJ1-5	CASSLDRDQPQHF	TGTGCCAGCAGCTTAGACAGGGATCAGCCCCAGCATTTT
TRBV5-4	NA	NA	TRBJ1-1	CASSIRSGSAEAFF	TGTGCCAGCAGCATAAGATCGGGGTCAGCTGAAGCTTTCTTT
TRBV28	NA	NA	TRBJ2-5	CASSSGLPRDSVTIVQETQYF	TGTGCCAGCAGCTCCGGCCTTCCGCGGGACTCGGTAACTATTGTCCAAGAGACCCAGTACTTC
TRBV7-9	TRBD1	few	TRBJ1-6	CASEGAMNSPLHF	TGTGCCAGCGAGGGGGCGATGAATTCACCCCTCCACTTT
TRBV28	NA	NA	TRBJ1-5	CASRDDIGNQPQHF	TGTGCCAGCAGGGATGACATTGGCAATCAGCCCCAGCATTTT
TRBV18	NA	NA	TRBJ2-7	CASSRRHPSSYEQYF	TGTGCCAGCTCGCGAAGGCATCCTAGCTCCTACGAGCAGTACTTC
TRBV5-8	NA	NA	TRBJ1-5	CASSEVSNQPQHF	TGTGCCAGCAGCGAGGTGAGCAATCAGCCCCAGCATTTT
TRBV5-4	NA	NA	TRBJ1-2	CASSPTGDEFYGYTF	TGTGCCAGCAGCCCCACGGGGGACGAATTTTATGGCTACACCTTC
TRBV5-1	TRBD2	NA	TRBJ2-3	CASSSGAGGPLDTQYF	TGCGCCAGCAGCTCCGGTGCGGGGGGGCCATTAGATACGCAGTATTTT
TRBV4-2	TRBD2	NA	TRBJ2-5	CASSQDEGGGAVGETQYF	TGTGCCAGCAGCCAAGATGAGGGCGGGGGGGCAGTGGGAGAGACCCAGTACTTC
TRBV27	TRBD1	NA	TRBJ1-6	CASSFNRGGSPLHF	TGTGCCAGCAGTTTTAACAGGGGCGGCTCACCCCTCCACTTT
TRBV5-1	NA	NA	TRBJ2-7	CASSFQARTGEQYF	TGCGCCAGCAGCTTTCAGGCAAGAACTGGCGAGCAGTACTTC
TRBV7-8	NA	NA	TRBJ1-2	CASSFDSSYGYTF	TGTGCCAGCAGCTTCGACAGCTCGTATGGCTACACCTTC
TRBV5-1	TRBD1	NA	TRBJ2-7	CASSLTGTVVSEQYF	TGCGCCAGCAGCTTAACCGGGACAGTAGTTTCCGAGCAGTACTTC
TRBV9	NA	few	TRBJ2-5	CASSRGGSGWYQETQYF	TGTGCCAGCAGCAGGGGGGGTAGCGGGTGGTACCAAGAGACCCAGTACTTC
TRBV19	TRBD1	NA	TRBJ1-6	CASSIRMSPGQGYSPLHF	TGTGCCAGTAGTATCCGTATGAGTCCGGGACAGGGGTACTCACCCCTCCACTTT
TRBV4-2	TRBD2	NA	TRBJ2-3	CASSPSTSGGGRHTQYF	TGTGCCAGCAGCCCCTCGACTAGCGGGGGGGGTCGACATACGCAGTATTTT
TRBV9	TRBD1	NA	TRBJ2-7	CASSLQGAPYEQYF	TGTGCCAGCAGCTTACAGGGGGCTCCCTACGAGCAGTACTTC
TRBV6-1	NA	NA	TRBJ2-5	CASGKRRGQETQYF	TGTGCCAGTGGTAAGCGTCGTGGCCAAGAGACCCAGTACTTC
TRBV2	NA	NA	TRBJ1-5	CASSGPGHSNQPQHF	TGTGCCAGCAGTGGGCCAGGCCATAGCAATCAGCCCCAGCATTTT